This T cell receptor beta chain was found in a study of cytomegalovirus exposure and HLA in healthy donors. Concerning this clone itself: Antigen: not known.

The PCR used 60 Vbeta and 13 Jbeta primers. Original methodology: In a later analysis, around 10 million of approximately 86 million unique beta chains occurred in at least two donors. Clones were read by immunoSEQ multiplex PCR, and TCRdb kept only the in-frame ones, dropping some. V and J calls and clone size are copied from that table; D and trimming were computed from the DNA. The sample records about 200,000 clones, around 87% being singletons. In germline, CDR1 is SNHLY, CDR2 FYNNEI. This CDR3 is built from 15 residues. With V trimmed by 4 bases and J by 0 bases, 5 bases remained unmatched. Each donor was nominally healthy when sampled (though unrecorded immune exposures were likely). Findings and limits, study-wide: Presence/absence results assume similar sequencing depth per donor, which may not hold. An analysis that was carried out later associated 17,000 or so TCR beta sequences with HLA alleles at 0.05 false discovery rate.

The V and J genes are TRBV2 and TRBJ1-2, with 7 positions matching TRBD1. Sequences were obtained from PBMCs. This receptor was obtained from a woman in her late teens or twenties in good health and CMV-seronegative. CDR3 sequence: CASSGRDSSNYGYTF. CDR3 nucleotide sequence: TGTGCCAGCAGTGGCCGGGACAGCTCTAACTATGGCTACACCTTC. The full variable domain, with the rest looked up from reference TRBV2 and TRBJ1-2, is EPEVTQTPSHQVTQMGQEVILRCVPISNHLYFYWYRQILGQKVEFLVSFYNNEISEKSEIFDDQFSVERPDGSNFTLKIRSTKLEDSAMYFCASSGRDSSNYGYTFGSGTRLTVV.